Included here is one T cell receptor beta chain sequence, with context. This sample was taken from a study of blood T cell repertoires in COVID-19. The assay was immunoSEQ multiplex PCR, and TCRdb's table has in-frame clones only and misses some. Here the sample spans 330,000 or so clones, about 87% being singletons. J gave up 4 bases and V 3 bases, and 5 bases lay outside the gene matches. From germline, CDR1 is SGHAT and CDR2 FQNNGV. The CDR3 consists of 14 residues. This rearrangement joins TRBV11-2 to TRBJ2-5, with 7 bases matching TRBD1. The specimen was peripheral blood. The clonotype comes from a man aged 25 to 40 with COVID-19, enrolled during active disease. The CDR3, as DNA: TGTGCCAGCAGCTTCACAGGGGTAGGAGAGACCCAGTACTTC. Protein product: CASSFTGVGETQYF.